The clone carrying this T cell receptor beta chain was observed a few times. This entry is derived from a study of blood T cell repertoires in COVID-19. As for the study in general: The United States, Italy and Spain were the sources of the acute and convalescent COVID-19 samples. The analysed material was cDNA or gDNA that came from T cells, B-cell-depleted T cells, or PBMCs.

How the authors handled the data: Counts of nucleated cells, estimated from reference gene primer amplification, were obtained. The assay was immunoSEQ multiplex PCR, and TCRdb's table has in-frame clones only and misses some. V and J calls and clone size are given by that table; D and trimming were obtained from the DNA. The sample yields approximately 480,000 clones, roughly 90% seen once. Between the trimmed V and J ends, which lost 7 bases and 10 bases, there was a span of 17 bases. The CDR3 is made up of 12 amino acids. Recovery meant two consecutive negative NP/OP PCR tests, professional clearance, or resolved symptoms.

The sample comprised PBMCs or T cells enriched from blood (not recorded which). The V and J genes are TRBV12-3 or TRBV12-4 and TRBJ2-7, with a weak D call TRBD2 (8 bases). This TCR came from a woman between 18 and 29 years old who had recovered from COVID-19. The CDR3 nucleotides are TGTGCCAGCACCACGGGAGGGGGCGGACAGTACTTC. Translating it yields CASTTGGGGQYF.